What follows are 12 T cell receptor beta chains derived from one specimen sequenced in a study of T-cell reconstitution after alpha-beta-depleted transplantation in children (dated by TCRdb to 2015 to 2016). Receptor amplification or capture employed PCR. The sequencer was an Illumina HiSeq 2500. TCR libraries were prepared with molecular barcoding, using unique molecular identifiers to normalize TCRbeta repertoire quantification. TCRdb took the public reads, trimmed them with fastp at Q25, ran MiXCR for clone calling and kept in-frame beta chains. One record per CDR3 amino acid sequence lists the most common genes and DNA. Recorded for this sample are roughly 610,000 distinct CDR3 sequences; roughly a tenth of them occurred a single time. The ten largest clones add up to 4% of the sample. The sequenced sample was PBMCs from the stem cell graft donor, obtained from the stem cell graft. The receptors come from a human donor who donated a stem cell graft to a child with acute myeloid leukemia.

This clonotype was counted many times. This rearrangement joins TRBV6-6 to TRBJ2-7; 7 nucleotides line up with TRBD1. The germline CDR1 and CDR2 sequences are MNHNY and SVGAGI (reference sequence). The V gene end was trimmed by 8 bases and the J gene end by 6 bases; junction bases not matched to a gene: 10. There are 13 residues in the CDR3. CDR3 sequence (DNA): TGTGCCAGCTCGAACAGGGGAATCCCCGAGCAGTACTTC. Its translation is CASSNRGIPEQYF.

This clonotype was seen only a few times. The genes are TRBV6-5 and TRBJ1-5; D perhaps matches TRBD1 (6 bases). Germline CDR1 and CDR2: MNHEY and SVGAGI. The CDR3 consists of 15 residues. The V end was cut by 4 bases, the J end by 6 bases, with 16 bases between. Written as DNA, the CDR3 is TGTGCCAGCAGTTCACGGGGGGCGCTCGGTCAGCCCCAGCATTTT. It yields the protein CASSSRGALGQPQHF.

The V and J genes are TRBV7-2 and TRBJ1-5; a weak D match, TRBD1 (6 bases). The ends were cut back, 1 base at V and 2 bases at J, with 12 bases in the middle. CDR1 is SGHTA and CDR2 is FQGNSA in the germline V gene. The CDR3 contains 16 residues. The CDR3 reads CASSLVFAGGNQPQHF. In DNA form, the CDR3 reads TGTGCCAGCAGCTTAGTTTTCGCAGGGGGCAATCAGCCCCAGCATTTT.

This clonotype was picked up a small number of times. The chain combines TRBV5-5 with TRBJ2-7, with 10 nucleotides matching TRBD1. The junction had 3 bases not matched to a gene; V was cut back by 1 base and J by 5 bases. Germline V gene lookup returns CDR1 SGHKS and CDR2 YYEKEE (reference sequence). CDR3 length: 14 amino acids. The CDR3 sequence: CASSLWDRGDEQYF. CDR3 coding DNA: TGTGCCAGCAGCTTGTGGGACAGGGGTGACGAGCAGTACTTC. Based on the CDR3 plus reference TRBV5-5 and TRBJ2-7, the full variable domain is DAGVTQSPTHLIKTRGQQVTLRCSPISGHKSVSWYQQVLGQGPQFIFQYYEKEERGRGNFPDRFSARQFPNYSSELNVNALLLGDSALYLCASSLWDRGDEQYFGPGTRLTVT.

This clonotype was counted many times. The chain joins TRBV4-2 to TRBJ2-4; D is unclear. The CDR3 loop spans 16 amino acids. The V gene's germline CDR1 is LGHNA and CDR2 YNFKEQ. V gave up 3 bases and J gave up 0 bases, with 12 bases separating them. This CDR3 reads CASSQGGELAKNIQYF. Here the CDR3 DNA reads TGTGCCAGCAGCCAGGGCGGAGAACTAGCCAAAAACATTCAGTACTTC.

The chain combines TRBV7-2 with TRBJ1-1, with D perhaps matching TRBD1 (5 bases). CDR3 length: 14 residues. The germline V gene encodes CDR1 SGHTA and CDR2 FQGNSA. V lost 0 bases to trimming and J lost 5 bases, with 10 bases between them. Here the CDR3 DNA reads TGTGCCAGCAGCTTAGCAGGGGAGGGAACTGAAGCTTTCTTT. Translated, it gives CASSLAGEGTEAFF.

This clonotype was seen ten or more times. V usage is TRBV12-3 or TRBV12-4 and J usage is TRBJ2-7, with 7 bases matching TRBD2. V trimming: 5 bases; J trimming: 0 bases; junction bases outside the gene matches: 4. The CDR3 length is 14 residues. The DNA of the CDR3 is TGTGCCAGCAGTAATAGCGGGTCCTCCTACGAGCAGTACTTC. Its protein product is CASSNSGSSYEQYF.

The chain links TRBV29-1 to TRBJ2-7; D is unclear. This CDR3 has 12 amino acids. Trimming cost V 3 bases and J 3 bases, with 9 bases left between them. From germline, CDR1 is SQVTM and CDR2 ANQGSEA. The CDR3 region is CSVDVKGYEQYF. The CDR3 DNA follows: TGCAGCGTTGACGTGAAGGGCTACGAGCAGTACTTC.

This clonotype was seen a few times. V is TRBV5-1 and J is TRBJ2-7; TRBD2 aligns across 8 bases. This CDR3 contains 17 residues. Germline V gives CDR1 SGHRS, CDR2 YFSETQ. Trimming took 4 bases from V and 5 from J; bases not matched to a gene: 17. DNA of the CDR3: TGCGCCAGCAGCGACCTTACTGAGGAGCGGGAGCTACACGAGCAGTACTTC. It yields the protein CASSDLTEERELHEQYF.

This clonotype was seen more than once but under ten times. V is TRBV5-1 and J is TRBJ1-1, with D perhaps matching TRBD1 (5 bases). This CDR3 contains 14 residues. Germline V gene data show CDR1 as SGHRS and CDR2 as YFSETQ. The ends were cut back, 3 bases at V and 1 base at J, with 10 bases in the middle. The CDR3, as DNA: TGCGCCAGCAGCTGGTTTACAGGGAACACTGAAGCTTTCTTT. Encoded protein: CASSWFTGNTEAFF.

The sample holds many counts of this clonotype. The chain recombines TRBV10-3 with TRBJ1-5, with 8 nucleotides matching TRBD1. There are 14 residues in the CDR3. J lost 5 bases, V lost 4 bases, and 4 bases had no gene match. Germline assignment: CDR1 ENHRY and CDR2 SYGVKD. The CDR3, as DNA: TGTGCCATCAGTGTAGGACAGGGCGATCAGCCCCAGCATTTT. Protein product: CAISVGQGDQPQHF.

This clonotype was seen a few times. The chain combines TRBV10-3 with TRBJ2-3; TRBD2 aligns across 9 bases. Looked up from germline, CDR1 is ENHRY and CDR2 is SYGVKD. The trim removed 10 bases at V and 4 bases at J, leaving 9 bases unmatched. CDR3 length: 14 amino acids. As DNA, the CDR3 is TGTGCCACAGTAGGCGGGAGGGACTCAGATACGCAGTATTTT. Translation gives CATVGGRDSDTQYF.